This T cell receptor beta chain appears in the sequencing data of a study of glioma-infiltrating T cells after dendritic cell vaccination. TCRdb's copy holds only in-frame clones and misses some; the assay was immunoSEQ multiplex PCR. The table records tens of thousands of clones, 80% to 90% of them present only once. The sample in question was blood, obtained before dendritic cell vaccination. The TCR comes from a human donor with glioblastoma.

The CDR3 reads CASSPDTSIRYGYTF. The CDR3 DNA follows: TGTGCCAGCAGCCCCGATACTTCAATCCGCTATGGCTACACCTTC. This chain uses TRBV7-3 with TRBJ1-2; D call uncertain. The CDR3 is made up of 15 amino acids. V was cut by 5 bases and J by 4 bases, with 17 bases left in between. Germline CDR1 SGHTA, CDR2 FQGTGA.